Following are 31 T cell receptor beta chains from one sample sequenced in a study of T cell repertoires in cytomegalovirus infection. TCRdb independently ran MiXCR on the reads; one entry per CDR3 protein. Here the sample spans 500,000 to 600,000 distinct CDR3 sequences, about 15% being singletons. The sequenced sample was CD8+ T cells from PBMCs. Receptors were obtained from a human donor in good health (CMV status not recorded). Some clones in this sample may be carry-over from other donors' samples.

The chain is built from TRBV3-1 and TRBJ1-1; tentative D call: TRBD1 (6 bases). Germline V CDR1 and CDR2: LGHDT, YNNKEL (reference sequence). The V end lost 3 bases, the J end lost 0 bases, and 8 bases lay between the germline ends. The CDR3 contains 14 residues. For the CDR3, the DNA is TGTGCCAGCAGCCAGCCAGGGGTGAACACTGAAGCTTTCTTT. Protein product: CASSQPGVNTEAFF.

This clonotype was detected a few times. The chain employs TRBV11-2 and TRBJ2-1, with D maybe TRBD1 (7 bases). Trimming pared 1 base from V and 7 bases from J, leaving 20 bases between. CDR1 SGHAT and CDR2 FQNNGV come from the germline V gene. This CDR3 is built from 17 residues. The CDR3 sequence is CASSLALSGGPGNEQFF. CDR3 DNA sequence: TGTGCCAGCAGCTTAGCTCTATCAGGGGGGCCTGGGAATGAGCAGTTCTTC. The full variable domain, in which reference TRBV11-2 and TRBJ2-1 provide the parts outside the CDR3, is EAGVAQSPRYKIIEKRQSVAFWCNPISGHATLYWYQQILGQGPKLLIQFQNNGVVDDSQLPKDRFSAERLKGVDSTLKIQPAKLEDSAVYLCASSLALSGGPGNEQFFGPGTRLTVL.

The table lists this clonotype with a few counts. This chain joins TRBV24-1 and TRBJ2-7, with TRBD2 matching over 9 bases. V lost 2 bases, J lost 6 bases, and 10 bases stayed unmatched. CDR3 size: 16 residues. The germline CDR1 and CDR2 sequences are KGHDR and SFDVKD. Here the CDR3 DNA reads TGTGCCACCAGTGATTCCCGAGGTCTAGCGGGAACCGAGCAGTACTTC. It codes for CATSDSRGLAGTEQYF.

There are many counts of this clonotype. The gene calls are TRBV14 and TRBJ2-2; 9 nucleotides match TRBD2. V lost 3 bases, J lost 3 bases, and 8 bases stayed unmatched. Germline assignment: CDR1 SGHDN and CDR2 FVKESK. The CDR3 loop spans 17 amino acids. Written as DNA, the CDR3 is TGTGCCAGCAGCCATACAATAGCGGGGGTCTACACCGGGGAGCTGTTTTTT. The encoded protein is CASSHTIAGVYTGELFF. Supplemented by reference TRBV14 and TRBJ2-2, the full variable domain reads EAGVTQFPSHSVIEKGQTVTLRCDPISGHDNLYWYRRVMGKEIKFLLHFVKESKQDESGMPNNRFLAERTGGTYSTLKVQPAELEDSGVYFCASSHTIAGVYTGELFFGEGSRLTVL.

The V and J genes are TRBV4-2 and TRBJ2-7, with D possibly matching TRBD1 (5 bases). The CDR3 length is 13 residues. Germline CDR1 reads LGHNA; CDR2 reads YNFKEQ. Trimming shortened V by 6 bases and J by 5 bases, and 14 bases separated the two germline ends. CDR3 residues: CASRGQGTHEQYF. CDR3 DNA sequence: TGTGCCAGCAGGGGCCAGGGAACACACGAGCAGTACTTC.

The J gene is TRBJ2-7, the V gene TRBV4-1; 7 bases fit TRBD1. Germline loops: CDR1 MGHRA, CDR2 YSYEKL. Losses at the gene ends were 5 bases for V and 3 bases for J; bases not matched to a gene: 10. The CDR3 loop spans 15 amino acids. CDR3 bases: TGCGCCAGCAGCGCCAGACAGGGTGTAATCTACGAGCAGTACTTC. Its translation: CASSARQGVIYEQYF.

The chain uses TRBV28 and TRBJ2-1; 11 bases map to TRBD2. The CDR3 spans 15 residues. Germline lookup yields CDR1 MDHEN and CDR2 SYDVKM. The V gene end was trimmed by 2 bases and the J gene end by 10 bases; junction bases not matched to a gene: 7. CDR3 DNA sequence: TGTGCCAGCAGTTTACGGGTAGCGGGGGGGCGGGAGCAGTTCTTC. Translated, it gives CASSLRVAGGREQFF.

This clonotype was recorded a few times. The chain uses TRBV24-1 and TRBJ2-5, with TRBD2 as a possible D gene (5 bases). Germline CDR1 KGHDR, CDR2 SFDVKD. CDR3 size: 14 residues. Trimming removed 5 bases from V and 4 bases from J, with 13 bases in between. CDR3: CATSGPGMLETQYF. The CDR3 nucleotides read TGTGCCACCAGTGGACCCGGGATGTTAGAGACCCAGTACTTC.

With respect to this clonotype: Because it lacks the conserved phenylalanine or tryptophan at the end, this CDR3 is likely a read error. The genes are TRBV20-1 and TRBJ2-1, with TRBD2 identical over 10 bases. CDR3 length equals 16 residues. The ends lost 2 bases at V and 5 bases at J; junction bases unmatched: 9. Germline assignment: CDR1 DFQATT and CDR2 SNEGSKA (reference sequence). DNA for the CDR3: TGCAGTGCTAGACCCCCTCTAGCGGGGGCCCACAATGAGCAGTTCTTA. Protein sequence: CSARPPLAGAHNEQFL.

Here the CDR3 DNA reads TGCAGTGCTAGATACCGGGGAGATAGCACAGATACGCAGTATTTT. Its protein is CSARYRGDSTDTQYF. The rearrangement uses TRBV20-1 and TRBJ2-3, with D possibly matching TRBD2 (5 bases). Germline V CDR1 and CDR2: DFQATT, SNEGSKA (reference sequence). The CDR3 sequence is 15 residues long. Trimming shortened V by 2 bases and J by 0 bases, and 12 bases separated the two germline ends.

Comment on this clonotype: It may be a read error: a sequence one base away is much more abundant. This CDR3 fails to terminate in the conserved phenylalanine or tryptophan, so it likely reflects a read error. The genes are TRBV12-3 or TRBV12-4 and TRBJ2-5; D is unclear. The CDR3 contains 16 residues. Between the trimmed V and J ends, which lost 5 bases and 2 bases, there was a span of 18 bases. CDR3 nucleotides: TGTGCCAGCAGTGGCCCCCAGGAGCGAATTCAAGAGACCCAGTACTAC. Its protein is CASSGPQERIQETQYY.

The chain has TRBV6-5 and TRBJ2-1; TRBD2 is a possible D gene (5 bases). Trimming removed 0 bases at V and 8 bases at J, with 17 bases between. The CDR3 runs to 16 residues. The germline V gene encodes CDR1 MNHEY and CDR2 SVGAGI. CDR3 sequence reads: CASSYSTGEWADEQFF. For the CDR3, the DNA is TGTGCCAGCAGTTACTCAACCGGGGAATGGGCGGATGAGCAGTTCTTC.

This clonotype was counted at least ten times. The V gene is TRBV12-3 or TRBV12-4, the J gene TRBJ1-4, with unresolved D. Trimming took off 4 bases at V and 3 bases at J, with 12 bases between the two ends. The CDR3 extends over 15 amino acids. This CDR3 is CASSYSGLPNEKLFF. DNA of the CDR3: TGTGCCAGCAGTTACTCCGGGCTCCCTAATGAAAAACTGTTTTTT.

This rearrangement joins TRBV29-1 to TRBJ2-2; 8 bases line up with TRBD1. CDR1 and CDR2 (germline): SQVTM, ANQGSEA. The CDR3 runs to 17 residues. V shed 5 bases and J 2 bases; nucleotides not matched to a gene: 13. As DNA, the CDR3 is TGCAGCGTTCAACTCACAGGGGGGAACTTAAACACCGGGGAGCTGTTTTTT. Amino acids: CSVQLTGGNLNTGELFF.

This clonotype was found many times. The rearrangement uses TRBV24-1 and TRBJ2-5, with 8 bases lining up with TRBD2. V shed 1 base and J 1 base; nucleotides not matched to a gene: 4. The CDR3 loop spans 16 amino acids. Germline V gene lookup returns CDR1 KGHDR and CDR2 SFDVKD. The DNA of the CDR3 is TGTGCCACCAGTGATTTAGCGGGAGAGGCCCAAGAGACCCAGTACTTC. Encoded protein: CATSDLAGEAQETQYF.

This clonotype was seen many times. The rearrangement links TRBV12-3 or TRBV12-4 to TRBJ2-7; D unresolved. The CDR3 totals 13 residues. Trimming pared 3 bases from V and 2 bases from J, leaving 8 bases between. The CDR3 DNA is TGTGCCAGCAGTTTGGCAGTTCCCTACGAGCAGTACTTC. It specifies CASSLAVPYEQYF.

This sequence joins TRBV9 and TRBJ1-5; D is undetermined. This CDR3 has 14 amino acids. Germline V gene data show CDR1 as SGDLS and CDR2 as YYNGEE. Trimming left V 1 base short and J 0 bases short, with 5 bases between. For the CDR3, the DNA is TGTGCCAGCAGCGTATGGGATAGCAATCAGCCCCAGCATTTT. This encodes CASSVWDSNQPQHF. The entire variable domain, with the rest obtained from reference TRBV9 and TRBJ1-5, is as follows: DSGVTQTPKHLITATGQRVTLRCSPRSGDLSVYWYQQSLDQGLQFLIQYYNGEERAKGNILERFSAQQFPDLHSELNLSSLELGDSALYFCASSVWDSNQPQHFGDGTRLSIL.

The chain employs TRBV29-1 and TRBJ2-1, with 7 bases fitting TRBD1. This CDR3 region has 13 residues. J was trimmed by 7 bases and V by 3 bases; bases with no gene match: 6. The V gene's germline CDR1 is SQVTM and CDR2 ANQGSEA. Written as DNA, the CDR3 is TGCAGCGTTGATTCGACAGGGCGGAATGAGCAGTTCTTC. It codes for CSVDSTGRNEQFF.

The V gene is TRBV4-2, the J gene TRBJ1-2; the D gene is possibly TRBD1 (5 bases). Germline V CDR1 and CDR2: LGHNA, YNFKEQ. V lost 0 bases and J 8 bases, leaving 16 bases between the germline ends. The CDR3 covers 15 residues. Written as DNA, the CDR3 is TGTGCCAGCAGCCAAGAGGGGGAGGGCCTGCAGGGCTACACCTTC. Translated: CASSQEGEGLQGYTF.

The genes are TRBV30 and TRBJ2-1, with 12 positions matching TRBD1. The CDR3 length is 14 residues. CDR1 and CDR2 (germline): GTSNPN, SVGIG (reference sequence). J gave up 8 bases and V 0 bases, and 2 bases lay outside the gene matches. The CDR3 DNA reads as TGTGCCTGGAGTGTGGGACAGGGGGCCTATGAGCAGTTCTTC. It translates to CAWSVGQGAYEQFF.

This clonotype was recorded many times. The chain uses TRBV12-3 or TRBV12-4 and TRBJ1-2; the match to TRBD1 covers 8 bases. Trimming cost V 8 bases and J 1 base; bases outside gene matches: 6. CDR3 length equals 14 residues. CDR3 DNA sequence: TGTGCCAGCGGGGGGGACAGGCTTAACTATGGCTACACCTTC. Amino acids: CASGGDRLNYGYTF.

This clonotype was observed a handful of times. The V call is TRBV5-1, the J call TRBJ1-2; the D is unclear. The CDR3 has 14 amino acids. CDR1 SGHRS and CDR2 YFSETQ come from the germline V gene. V was pared by 1 base and J by 6 bases, with 13 bases between. CDR3 coding DNA: TGCGCCAGCAGCTTGAAGACCTCGATCCATGGCTACACCTTC. Translating it yields CASSLKTSIHGYTF.

This clonotype was seen ten or more times. This chain links TRBV7-8 with TRBJ1-1; 11 bases are shared with TRBD1. J lost 1 base, V lost 3 bases, and 10 bases had no gene match. Germline CDR1 SGHVS, CDR2 FQNEAQ. The CDR3 totals 18 residues. As DNA, the CDR3 is TGTGCCAGCAGCTTCCCCAGGGACAGGGGGACGAAGAACACTGAAGCTTTCTTT. Translation gives CASSFPRDRGTKNTEAFF. Variable domain in full (rest from reference TRBV7-8 and TRBJ1-1): GAGVSQSPRYKVAKRGQDVALRCDPISGHVSLFWYQQALGQGPEFLTYFQNEAQLDKSGLPSDRFFAERPEGSVSTLKIQRTQQEDSAVYLCASSFPRDRGTKNTEAFFGQGTRLTVV.

This clonotype turned up a few times. This rearrangement joins TRBV4-1 to TRBJ2-1; tentative D call: TRBD2 (6 bases). The CDR3 is 16 amino acids. Germline-derived CDR1 and CDR2 are MGHRA and YSYEKL. V was pared by 0 bases and J by 3 bases, with 12 bases between. CDR3 in amino acids: CASSQESLAIYNEQFF. CDR3 nucleotide sequence: TGCGCCAGCAGCCAAGAATCGCTAGCGATCTACAATGAGCAGTTCTTC.

This clonotype occurred many times. This sequence joins TRBV14 and TRBJ1-2, with 8 bases lining up with TRBD1. V was pared by 0 bases and J by 8 bases, with 8 bases of the junction left unmatched. Germline V gives CDR1 SGHDN, CDR2 FVKESK. The CDR3 extends over 15 amino acids. The CDR3 DNA follows: TGTGCCAGCAGCCAAGAAGCAGGGGGCGAACGAGGCTACACCTTC. Protein product: CASSQEAGGERGYTF.

This clonotype was counted at least ten times. The chain is built from TRBV19 and TRBJ2-1; D is undetermined. The CDR3 spans 14 residues. CDR1 and CDR2 from the germline V gene are LNHDA and SQIVND (reference sequence). V gave up 2 bases and J gave up 5 bases, with 10 bases separating them. CDR3 in DNA: TGTGCCAGTAGTATAATTGGTGGCGACAATGAGCAGTTCTTC. Amino acid sequence: CASSIIGGDNEQFF.

This clonotype was picked up a small number of times. The chain couples TRBV5-1 to TRBJ2-1; D remains unclear. The CDR3 covers 10 residues. The V gene lost 4 bases and the J gene lost 9 bases, with 5 bases spanning the gap. CDR1 is SGHRS and CDR2 is YFSETQ in the germline V gene. The CDR3 sequence is CASSLLEQFF. CDR3 coding DNA: TGCGCCAGCAGCCTCCTTGAGCAGTTCTTC.

The chain recombines TRBV5-1 with TRBJ2-3; either TRBD1 or TRBD2 may fit D (7 bases each). Deletions cut 5 bases from V and 6 bases from J, with 28 bases between. Germline values: CDR1 SGHRS, CDR2 YFSETQ. This CDR3 region has 18 residues. The CDR3 nucleotides are TGCGCCAGCAGTCGCGCCCCTTCCGGGTACAGGGGAGGGGATACGCAGTATTTT. It specifies CASSRAPSGYRGGDTQYF.

This clonotype was observed a few times. This chain links TRBV13 with TRBJ2-5, with TRBD2 as a possible D gene (7 bases). This CDR3 spans 17 amino acids. CDR1 PRHDT and CDR2 FYEKMQ come from the germline V gene (reference sequence). Trimming removed 1 base from V and 5 bases from J, with 20 bases in between. The CDR3 sequence: CASSLVAGAHTWETQYF. CDR3 coding DNA: TGTGCCAGCAGCTTAGTGGCGGGGGCCCATACGTGGGAGACCCAGTACTTC.

The chain uses TRBV12-3 or TRBV12-4 and TRBJ1-3; 8 bases are shared with TRBD1. The trim removed 7 bases at V and 4 bases at J, leaving 15 bases unmatched. This CDR3 has 17 residues. DNA of the CDR3: TGTGCCAGCATTTCATGGGTGCAGGGGGCACGGGGAAACACCATATATTTT. It yields the protein CASISWVQGARGNTIYF.

The chain carries TRBV6-6 and TRBJ1-1, with TRBD1 as a possible D gene (5 bases). V lost 5 bases to trimming and J lost 3 bases, with 10 bases between them. This CDR3 spans 13 amino acids. Germline values: CDR1 MNHNY, CDR2 SVGAGI (reference sequence). The CDR3 DNA reads TGTGCCAGCAGTGGACACCTAGACACTGAAGCTTTCTTT. Amino acids: CASSGHLDTEAFF.